The source of this TCR beta chain is a study of T cell repertoires in cytomegalovirus infection. TCRdb re-analysed the reads in MiXCR, keeping a single row per CDR3 protein. Of some 700,000 distinct CDR3 sequences in the sample, about 40% were seen once. Specimen: PBMCs. This sequence was found in a human donor in good health (CMV status not recorded). Some clones in this sample may be carry-over from other donors' samples.

The CDR3 sequence: CASSLGPGQGSSNQPQHF. CDR3 bases: TGTGCCAGCAGCTTGGGACCGGGACAGGGGTCCTCTAATCAGCCCCAGCATTTT. The J gene is TRBJ1-5, the V gene TRBV7-6; the match to TRBD1 covers 10 bases. J was trimmed by 4 bases and V by 3 bases; bases with no gene match: 12. This CDR3 contains 18 residues. Germline V gene lookup returns CDR1 SGHVS and CDR2 FNYEAQ.